This TCR beta chain was sequenced for a study of blood T cell repertoires in COVID-19. About the research overall: Samples taken during acute and convalescent COVID-19 were collected in the United States, Italy and Spain.

How the authors handled the data: Amplification from reference gene primers served as the basis for estimated nucleated cell counts. Only in-frame clones appear in the TCRdb table, and some are missing; sequencing was by immunoSEQ multiplex PCR. V and J calls and clone size are given by that table; D and trimming were obtained from the DNA. The sample contains around 100,000 clones, roughly 92% of which appear only once. V dropped 2 bases and J dropped 7 bases, with 14 bases sitting between them. The CDR3 loop spans 14 amino acids. The germline V gene encodes CDR1 SGHVS and CDR2 FQNEAQ. Sample: peripheral blood. The chain joins TRBV7-8 to TRBJ1-1; weak D call: TRBD1 (5 bases). This clonotype was obtained from a man between 65 and 85 years old with acute or convalescent COVID-19. CDR3 loop: CASSLRPQGGEAFF. The CDR3 DNA sequence: TGTGCCAGCAGCTTACGACCTCAGGGTGGTGAAGCTTTCTTT.